This entry concerns a single TCR beta chain. This CDR3 is also generated by other DNA sequences in the sample. Produced via immunoSEQ multiplex PCR; TCRdb's table is partial and in-frame only. This table holds 40,000 to 50,000 clones, over 75% found once. This specimen comes from a study of blood T cell repertoires in COVID-19. The CDR3 is made up of 13 amino acids. Germline values: CDR1 SGHDT, CDR2 YYEEEE. V was pared by 2 bases and J by 2 bases, with 7 bases between. The rearrangement joins TRBV5-6 to TRBJ1-2; a weak D match, TRBD1 (5 bases). Sequenced sample: peripheral blood. The TCR originated in a man aged 25-45 years with active or convalescent COVID-19. The chain's CDR3 is CASSFGGNYGYTF. The CDR3 coding sequence is TGTGCCAGCAGCTTCGGGGGGAACTATGGCTACACCTTC.